This is a list of T cell receptor beta chains from one sample in a study of T-cell memory formation after mild COVID-19. TCRdb re-called the 5' RACE reads through MiXCR, storing one row per CDR3 protein. The table has around 420,000 distinct CDR3 sequences, 20% to 25% seen once. The sequenced material came from PBMCs or a T cell subset sorted from them (not recorded which). These receptors originate from an adult woman who had mild COVID-19 (a few samples of this study predate the infection). Cell type and time point are not known. Both conserved end residues are part of each CDR3. Each record gives: clone size, V gene, D gene, J gene, CDR3 DNA, CDR3 protein. A D gene is named only where the DNA matches it firmly. A clone size is listed for some rows: how often the clone was seen (once, few, many), or a class if it is expanded.

clone size: .
V gene: TRBV6-5
D gene: .
J gene: TRBJ1-1
CDR3 DNA: TGTGCCAGCAGTTACGTGGGGGATGGCGGGGCTTTCTTT
CDR3 protein: CASSYVGDGGAFF

clone size: .
V gene: TRBV5-1
D gene: TRBD2
J gene: TRBJ2-1
CDR3 DNA: TGCGCCAGCAGCTCACCCCCCGGACTAGCGGGAGGGGTCTCCTACAATGAGCAGTTCTTC
CDR3 protein: CASSSPPGLAGGVSYNEQFF

clone size: many
V gene: TRBV7-9
D gene: TRBD2
J gene: TRBJ2-3
CDR3 DNA: TGTGCCAGCAGCGAACTCTCGTGGAGCGGGAGGGCAGATACGCAGTATTTT
CDR3 protein: CASSELSWSGRADTQYF

clone size: .
V gene: TRBV6-1
D gene: .
J gene: TRBJ1-2
CDR3 DNA: TGTGCCAGCAGGGAGGTGGCGAAAGGCTACACCTTC
CDR3 protein: CASREVAKGYTF

clone size: .
V gene: TRBV4-1
D gene: .
J gene: TRBJ1-1
CDR3 DNA: TGCGCCAGCAGCCAAGATTCCGGGGTTTTGAACACTGAAGCTTTCTTT
CDR3 protein: CASSQDSGVLNTEAFF

clone size: many
V gene: TRBV15
D gene: .
J gene: TRBJ2-1
CDR3 DNA: TGTGCCACCAGCAGAGTAAAGAGCTCCTACAATGAGCAGTTCTTC
CDR3 protein: CATSRVKSSYNEQFF

clone size: many
V gene: TRBV9
D gene: TRBD2
J gene: TRBJ2-1
CDR3 DNA: TGTGCCAGCGGGAGCGGGAGAATCAATGAGCAGTTCTTC
CDR3 protein: CASGSGRINEQFF

clone size: few
V gene: TRBV15
D gene: TRBD2
J gene: TRBJ2-1
CDR3 DNA: TGTGCCACCAGCAGAGGTTCGGGACTAGCGGCCCACAATGAGCAGTTCTTC
CDR3 protein: CATSRGSGLAAHNEQFF

clone size: .
V gene: TRBV6-6
D gene: .
J gene: TRBJ1-1
CDR3 DNA: TGTGCCAGCAGTTCTCGGAGAATAGACAGGAACACTGAAGCTTTCTTT
CDR3 protein: CASSSRRIDRNTEAFF

clone size: .
V gene: TRBV29-1
D gene: TRBD1
J gene: TRBJ2-7
CDR3 DNA: TGCAGCGCTACGAGTACCGGGACAGAGTACTTC
CDR3 protein: CSATSTGTEYF

clone size: few
V gene: TRBV18
D gene: TRBD1
J gene: TRBJ2-3
CDR3 DNA: TGTGCCAGCTCACCACCGGACAGGGAGAGATCAGATACGCAGTATTTT
CDR3 protein: CASSPPDRERSDTQYF

clone size: few
V gene: TRBV5-5
D gene: .
J gene: TRBJ2-2
CDR3 DNA: TGTGCCAGCAGCGCAGGCCAGGGGAATACCGGGGAGCTGTTTTTT
CDR3 protein: CASSAGQGNTGELFF

clone size: .
V gene: TRBV7-9
D gene: TRBD2
J gene: TRBJ2-7
CDR3 DNA: TGTGCCAGCAGCTTTGGACTAGCGGACTACGAGCAGTACTTC
CDR3 protein: CASSFGLADYEQYF

clone size: .
V gene: TRBV3-1
D gene: .
J gene: TRBJ2-1
CDR3 DNA: TGTGCCAGCAGCCAGGGGGCTTCCTACAATGAGCAGTTCTTC
CDR3 protein: CASSQGASYNEQFF

clone size: .
V gene: TRBV5-1
D gene: .
J gene: TRBJ2-3
CDR3 DNA: TGCGCCAGCAGCTTTGGGGGGATCACAGATACGCAGTATTTT
CDR3 protein: CASSFGGITDTQYF

clone size: .
V gene: TRBV6-2/TRBV6-3
D gene: TRBD2
J gene: TRBJ2-7
CDR3 DNA: TGTGCCAGCAGCCCCGGACTAGCGGGAGGGGGCCACGAGCAGTACTTC
CDR3 protein: CASSPGLAGGGHEQYF

clone size: .
V gene: TRBV13
D gene: .
J gene: TRBJ2-3
CDR3 DNA: TGTGCCAGCAGCTTACCCAGTCAGGGTTCAGATACGCAGTATTTT
CDR3 protein: CASSLPSQGSDTQYF

clone size: few
V gene: TRBV20-1
D gene: .
J gene: TRBJ2-5
CDR3 DNA: TGCAGTCTTCCGTGGGGAGGCCCGGGAGAGACCCAGTACTTC
CDR3 protein: CSLPWGGPGETQYF

clone size: few
V gene: TRBV9
D gene: .
J gene: TRBJ1-1
CDR3 DNA: TGTGCCAGCAGCGTAGGTGGGCGCGCACTGAACACTGAAGCTTTCTTT
CDR3 protein: CASSVGGRALNTEAFF

clone size: .
V gene: TRBV12-3/TRBV12-4
D gene: TRBD1
J gene: TRBJ2-2
CDR3 DNA: TGTGCCAGCTTATTCTTGGGACAGAGAAACACCGGGGAGCTGTTTTTT
CDR3 protein: CASLFLGQRNTGELFF

clone size: few
V gene: TRBV28
D gene: TRBD2
J gene: TRBJ2-3
CDR3 DNA: TGTGCCAGCAGTGAAGGGCGGACTAGCGGGGTGGCAGATACGCAGTATTTT
CDR3 protein: CASSEGRTSGVADTQYF

clone size: .
V gene: TRBV29-1
D gene: .
J gene: TRBJ1-1
CDR3 DNA: TGCAGCGTTGGACCGAGGAACACTGAAGCTTTCTTT
CDR3 protein: CSVGPRNTEAFF

clone size: .
V gene: TRBV4-1
D gene: .
J gene: TRBJ1-1
CDR3 DNA: TGCGCCAGCAGCCAACGGCAGTTGTTGAGGGACACTGAAGCTTTCTTT
CDR3 protein: CASSQRQLLRDTEAFF

clone size: .
V gene: TRBV18
D gene: .
J gene: TRBJ2-3
CDR3 DNA: TGTGCCAGCTCACCAACCGGGAGCCGAGATACGCAGTATTTT
CDR3 protein: CASSPTGSRDTQYF

clone size: .
V gene: TRBV7-8
D gene: .
J gene: TRBJ2-2
CDR3 DNA: TGTGCCAGCAGCCGGCATACCGGGGAGCTGTTTTTT
CDR3 protein: CASSRHTGELFF

clone size: .
V gene: TRBV6-5
D gene: TRBD1
J gene: TRBJ2-7
CDR3 DNA: TGTGCCAGCGGCCGGGACAGGGGGCTCTCCGAGCAGTACTTC
CDR3 protein: CASGRDRGLSEQYF

clone size: .
V gene: TRBV30
D gene: TRBD2
J gene: TRBJ2-3
CDR3 DNA: TGTGCCTGGAGTGGAGATCTGCGGGAGCTTTGGGACACAGATACGCAGTATTTT
CDR3 protein: CAWSGDLRELWDTDTQYF

clone size: few
V gene: TRBV20-1
D gene: TRBD1
J gene: TRBJ1-2
CDR3 DNA: TGCAGTGCTTCCGCGGACAGGCCAAGAGGTGGCTACACCTTC
CDR3 protein: CSASADRPRGGYTF

clone size: .
V gene: TRBV7-9
D gene: .
J gene: TRBJ1-1
CDR3 DNA: TGTGCCAGCCGGGACGTCCTGGAGGCTTTCTTT
CDR3 protein: CASRDVLEAFF

clone size: .
V gene: TRBV6-5
D gene: .
J gene: TRBJ1-2
CDR3 DNA: TGTGCCGACGGACGGGATCGCTATGGCTACACCTTC
CDR3 protein: CADGRDRYGYTF

clone size: few
V gene: TRBV11-2
D gene: .
J gene: TRBJ1-6
CDR3 DNA: TGTGCCAGCAGCTTATTCCAGGGACCTTCACCCCTCCACTTT
CDR3 protein: CASSLFQGPSPLHF

clone size: few
V gene: TRBV20-1
D gene: TRBD2
J gene: TRBJ2-1
CDR3 DNA: TGCAGTGCTCACTCAACTAGCGATCCCGATATTGAGCAGTTCTTC
CDR3 protein: CSAHSTSDPDIEQFF

clone size: many
V gene: TRBV6-6
D gene: TRBD1
J gene: TRBJ1-1
CDR3 DNA: TGTGCCAGCAGTTACCCAGTGACAGGGGGGAACACTGAAGCTTTCTTT
CDR3 protein: CASSYPVTGGNTEAFF

clone size: few
V gene: TRBV15
D gene: TRBD2
J gene: TRBJ2-1
CDR3 DNA: TGTGCCACCAGCAGAGATCTTTCTAGCGGGGGCGACAATGAGCAGTTCTTC
CDR3 protein: CATSRDLSSGGDNEQFF

clone size: few
V gene: TRBV7-9
D gene: TRBD1
J gene: TRBJ2-7
CDR3 DNA: TGTGCCAGCACAAGCCGGGCAGGGGGCGAGCAGTACTTC
CDR3 protein: CASTSRAGGEQYF

clone size: .
V gene: TRBV24-1
D gene: .
J gene: TRBJ2-2
CDR3 DNA: TGTGCCACCAGTGATATTCCCACCGGGGAGCTGTTTTTT
CDR3 protein: CATSDIPTGELFF

clone size: many
V gene: TRBV20-1
D gene: TRBD2
J gene: TRBJ2-7
CDR3 DNA: TGCAGTGCTAGAGCCCCACTAGCGGCCCACTACGAGCAGTACTTC
CDR3 protein: CSARAPLAAHYEQYF

clone size: .
V gene: TRBV30
D gene: .
J gene: TRBJ1-1
CDR3 DNA: TGTGCCTGGAGAAGGAGGGTAGACACTGAAGCTTTCTTT
CDR3 protein: CAWRRRVDTEAFF